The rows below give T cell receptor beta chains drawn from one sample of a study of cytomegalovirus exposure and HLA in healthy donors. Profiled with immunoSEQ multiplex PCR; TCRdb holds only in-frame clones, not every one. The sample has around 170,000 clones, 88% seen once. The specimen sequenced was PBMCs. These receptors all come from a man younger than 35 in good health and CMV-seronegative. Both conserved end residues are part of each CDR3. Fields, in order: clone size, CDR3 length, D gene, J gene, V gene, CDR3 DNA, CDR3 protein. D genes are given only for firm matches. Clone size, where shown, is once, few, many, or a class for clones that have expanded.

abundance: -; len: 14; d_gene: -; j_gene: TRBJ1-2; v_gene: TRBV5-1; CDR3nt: TGCGCCAGCAGCCAACCGACAGGCCCCTATGGCTACACCTTC; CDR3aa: CASSQPTGPYGYTF
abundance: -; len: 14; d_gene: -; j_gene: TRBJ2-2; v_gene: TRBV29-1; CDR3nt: TGCAGCGTTAGCGTTCGGATTCCTGGCGGGGAGCTGTTTTTT; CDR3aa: CSVSVRIPGGELFF
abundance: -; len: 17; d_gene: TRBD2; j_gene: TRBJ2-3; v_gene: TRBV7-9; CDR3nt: TGTGCCAGCAGCTTAGTCCGCCTAGCGGATAGCACAGATACGCAGTATTTT; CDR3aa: CASSLVRLADSTDTQYF
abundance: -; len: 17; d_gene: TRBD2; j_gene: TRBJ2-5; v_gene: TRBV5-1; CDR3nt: TGCGCCAGCAGCTCGAGACGGACTAGCGGGACGCCAGAGACCCAGTACTTC; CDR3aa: CASSSRRTSGTPETQYF
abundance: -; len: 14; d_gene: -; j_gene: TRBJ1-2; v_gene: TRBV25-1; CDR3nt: TGTGCCAGCACCCGAAGGGAACAGGGCTATGGCTACACCTTC; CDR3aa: CASTRREQGYGYTF
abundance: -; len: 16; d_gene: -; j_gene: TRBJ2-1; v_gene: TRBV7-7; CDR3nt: TGTGCTAGCAGCTTAGCCTTAGCGGTCTCCTACAATGAGCAGTTCTTC; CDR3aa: CASSLALAVSYNEQFF
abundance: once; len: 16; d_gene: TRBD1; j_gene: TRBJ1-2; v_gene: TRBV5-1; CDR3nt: TGCGCCAGCAGCCCCGGCATCGACAGGGGGCGGGAGGGCTACACCTTC; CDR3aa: CASSPGIDRGREGYTF
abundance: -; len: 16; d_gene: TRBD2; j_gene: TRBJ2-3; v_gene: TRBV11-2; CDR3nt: TGTGCCAGCAGCCCCGGGACTAGCTCCTACACAGATACGCAGTATTTT; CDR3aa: CASSPGTSSYTDTQYF
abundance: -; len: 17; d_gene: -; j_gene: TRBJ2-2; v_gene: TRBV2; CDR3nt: TGTGCCAGCAGTGAAGTTCCTGACAGGCTGGGGACCGGGGAGCTGTTTTTT; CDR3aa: CASSEVPDRLGTGELFF
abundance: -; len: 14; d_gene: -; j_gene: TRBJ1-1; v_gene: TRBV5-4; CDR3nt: TGTGCCAGCAGCTCAGGACAGTTGAACACTGAAGCTTTCTTT; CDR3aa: CASSSGQLNTEAFF
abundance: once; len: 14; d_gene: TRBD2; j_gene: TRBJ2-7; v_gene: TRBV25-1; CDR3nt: TGTGCCAGCAGTGGGACTAGCGGCTTCTACGAGCAGTACTTC; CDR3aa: CASSGTSGFYEQYF
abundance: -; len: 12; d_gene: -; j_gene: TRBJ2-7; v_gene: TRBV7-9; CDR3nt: TGTGCCAGCAGCTTAGAAGGGGGTCGAGTGTACTTC; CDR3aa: CASSLEGGRVYF
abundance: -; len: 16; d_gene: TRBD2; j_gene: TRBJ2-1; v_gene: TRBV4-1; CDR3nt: TGCGCCAGCAGCCAAGAGACTAGCGGGATTTCCAATGAGCAGTTCTTC; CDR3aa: CASSQETSGISNEQFF
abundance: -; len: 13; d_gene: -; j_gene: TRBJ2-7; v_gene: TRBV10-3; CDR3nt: TGTGCCATCAGTGAGGTCATCTCCTACGAGCAGTACTTC; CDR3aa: CAISEVISYEQYF
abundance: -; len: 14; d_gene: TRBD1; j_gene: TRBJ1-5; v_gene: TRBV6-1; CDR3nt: TGTGCCAGCAGTGTTCCAGGGGGCGATCAGCCCCAGCATTTT; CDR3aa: CASSVPGGDQPQHF
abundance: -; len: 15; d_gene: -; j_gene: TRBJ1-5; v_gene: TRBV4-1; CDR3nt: TGCGCCAGCAGCCAAGTGCCCGGGGGGGATCAGCCCCAGCATTTT; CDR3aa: CASSQVPGGDQPQHF
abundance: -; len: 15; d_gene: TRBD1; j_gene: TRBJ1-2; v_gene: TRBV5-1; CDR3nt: TGCGCCAGCAGCGACAACAGGGGGCGATCCGATGGCTACACCTTC; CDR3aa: CASSDNRGRSDGYTF
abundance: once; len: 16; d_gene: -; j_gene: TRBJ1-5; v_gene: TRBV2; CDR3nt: TGTGCCAGCAGTGGCCGGAGTGAAGGGGTCAATCAGCCCCAGCATTTT; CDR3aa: CASSGRSEGVNQPQHF
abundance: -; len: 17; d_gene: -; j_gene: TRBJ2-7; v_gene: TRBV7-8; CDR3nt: TGTGCCAGCAGCCCTAGGTTCTCAGGACTGAGTTTTGGGGAGCAGTACTTC; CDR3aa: CASSPRFSGLSFGEQYF
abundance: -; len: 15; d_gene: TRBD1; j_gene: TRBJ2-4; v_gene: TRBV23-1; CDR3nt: TGCGCCAGCGGGACAGGAGCCCTAGCCAAAAACATTCAGTACTTC; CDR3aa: CASGTGALAKNIQYF
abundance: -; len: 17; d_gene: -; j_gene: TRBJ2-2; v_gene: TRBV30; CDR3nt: TGTGCCTGGAGTGTACCCCCGAGACTAGGGAACACCGGGGAGCTGTTTTTT; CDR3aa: CAWSVPPRLGNTGELFF
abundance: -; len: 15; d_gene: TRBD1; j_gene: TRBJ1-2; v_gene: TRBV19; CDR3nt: TGTGCCAGTAGTCCGCGGGACAGGATCTTTTACGGCTACACCTTC; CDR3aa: CASSPRDRIFYGYTF
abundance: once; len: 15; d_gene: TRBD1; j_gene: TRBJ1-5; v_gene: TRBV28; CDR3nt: TGTGCCAGCAGTTTAACCGGGACAGCCAATCAGCCCCAGCATTTT; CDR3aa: CASSLTGTANQPQHF
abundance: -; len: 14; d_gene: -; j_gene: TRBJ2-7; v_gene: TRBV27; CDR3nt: TGTGCCAGCAGTTTAAAAGGGCAGGGTCGTTTACAGTACTTC; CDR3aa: CASSLKGQGRLQYF
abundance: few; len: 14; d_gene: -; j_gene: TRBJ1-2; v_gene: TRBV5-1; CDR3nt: TGCGCCAGCAGGTCACAGGGTTCTAACTATGGCTACACCTTC; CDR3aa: CASRSQGSNYGYTF
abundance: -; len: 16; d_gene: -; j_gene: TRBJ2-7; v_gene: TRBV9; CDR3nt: TGTGCCAGCAGCGTAGCGAGCATGGGCAGTGCCTACGAGCAGTACTTC; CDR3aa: CASSVASMGSAYEQYF
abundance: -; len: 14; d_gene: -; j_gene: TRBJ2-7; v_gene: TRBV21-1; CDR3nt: TGTGCCAGCAGCCCACGTTCTACCTACTACGAGCAGTACTTC; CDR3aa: CASSPRSTYYEQYF
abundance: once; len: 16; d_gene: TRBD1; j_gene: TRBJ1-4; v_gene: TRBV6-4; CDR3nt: TGTGCCAGCAGTGAAACAGGGGGCCGCGGTAATGAAAAACTGTTTTTT; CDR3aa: CASSETGGRGNEKLFF
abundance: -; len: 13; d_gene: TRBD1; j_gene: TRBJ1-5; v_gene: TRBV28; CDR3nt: TGTGCCAGCAAGACAGGGGGCGATCAGCCCCAGCATTTT; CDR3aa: CASKTGGDQPQHF
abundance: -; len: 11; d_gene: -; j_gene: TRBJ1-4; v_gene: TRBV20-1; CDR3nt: TGCAGCGGAGTAATGGGTGAAAAACTGTTTTTT; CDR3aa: CSGVMGEKLFF
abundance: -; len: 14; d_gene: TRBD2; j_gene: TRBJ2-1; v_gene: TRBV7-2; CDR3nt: TGTGCCAGCAGCCCCGGGACTAGCAACGATGAGCAGTTCTTC; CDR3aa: CASSPGTSNDEQFF
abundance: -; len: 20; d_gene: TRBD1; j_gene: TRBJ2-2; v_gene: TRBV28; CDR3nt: TGTGCCAGCAGTTTCCCGGGACAGAACGTTTATGTGGGGGATTATCGGGAGCTGTTTTTT; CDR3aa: CASSFPGQNVYVGDYRELFF
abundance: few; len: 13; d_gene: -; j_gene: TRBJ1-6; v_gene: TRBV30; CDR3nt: TGTGCCTGGACCAGGGGAAACATTTCACCCCTCCACTTT; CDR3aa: CAWTRGNISPLHF
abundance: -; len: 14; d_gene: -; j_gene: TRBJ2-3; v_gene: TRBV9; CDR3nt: TGTGCCAGCAGCGGGACTTCTAGCACAGATACGCAGTATTTT; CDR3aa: CASSGTSSTDTQYF
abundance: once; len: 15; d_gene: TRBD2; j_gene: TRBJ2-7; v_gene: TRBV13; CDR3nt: TGTGCCAGCAGCTTATCAACTAGCGAGTCCTACGAGCAGTACTTC; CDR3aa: CASSLSTSESYEQYF
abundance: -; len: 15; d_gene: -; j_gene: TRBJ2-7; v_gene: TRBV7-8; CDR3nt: TGTGCCAGCAGCGTCCGACTGATTGGGGGGTACGAGCAGTACTTC; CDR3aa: CASSVRLIGGYEQYF
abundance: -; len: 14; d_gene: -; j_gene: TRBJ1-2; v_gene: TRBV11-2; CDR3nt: TGTGCCAGCAGCTTAAACGGTTTGGCAGGGGGCTACACCTTC; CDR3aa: CASSLNGLAGGYTF
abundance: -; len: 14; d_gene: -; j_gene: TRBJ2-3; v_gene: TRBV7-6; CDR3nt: TGTGCCAGCAGCCTAACGTCCCACACAGATACGCAGTATTTT; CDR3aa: CASSLTSHTDTQYF
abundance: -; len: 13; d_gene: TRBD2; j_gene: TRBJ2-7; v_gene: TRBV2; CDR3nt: TGTGCCAGCTCCACGACTAGCGCCTACGAGCAGTACTTC; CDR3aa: CASSTTSAYEQYF
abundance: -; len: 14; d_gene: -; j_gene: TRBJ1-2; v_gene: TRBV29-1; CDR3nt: TGCAGCGCTCCCGTACAACGGGGGAACTATGGCTACACCTTC; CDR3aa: CSAPVQRGNYGYTF
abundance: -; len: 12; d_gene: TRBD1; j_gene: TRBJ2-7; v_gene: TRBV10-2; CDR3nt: TGCGCCAGCACGGACAGGTCGTACGAGCAGTACTTC; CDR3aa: CASTDRSYEQYF
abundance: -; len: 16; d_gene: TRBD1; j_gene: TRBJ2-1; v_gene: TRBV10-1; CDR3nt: TGCGCCAGCAGTGACCGGGACAGGCATTCGTACAATGAGCAGTTCTTC; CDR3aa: CASSDRDRHSYNEQFF
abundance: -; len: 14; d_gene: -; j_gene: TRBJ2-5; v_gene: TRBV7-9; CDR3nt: TGTGCCAGCAGCCGTCCGAGGCAGGGGGAGACCCAGTACTTC; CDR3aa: CASSRPRQGETQYF
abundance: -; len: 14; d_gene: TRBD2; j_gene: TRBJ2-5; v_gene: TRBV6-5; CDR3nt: TGTGCCAGCAGTTACTCTAGCGGGCAAGAGACCCAGTACTTC; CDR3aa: CASSYSSGQETQYF
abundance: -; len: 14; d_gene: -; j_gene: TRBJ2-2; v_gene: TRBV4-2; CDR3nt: TGTGCCAGCAGCCCTAGCGTAGCCACCGGGGAGCTGTTTTTT; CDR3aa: CASSPSVATGELFF
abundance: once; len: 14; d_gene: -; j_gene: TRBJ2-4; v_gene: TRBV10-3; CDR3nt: TGTGCCACTGCCCGAGTTGAAGCCAAAAACATTCAGTACTTC; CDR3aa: CATARVEAKNIQYF
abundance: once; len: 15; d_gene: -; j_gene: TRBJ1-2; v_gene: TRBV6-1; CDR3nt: TGTGCCAGCAGTGACCCTGGGGAGGGGGACTATGGCTACACCTTC; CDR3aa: CASSDPGEGDYGYTF
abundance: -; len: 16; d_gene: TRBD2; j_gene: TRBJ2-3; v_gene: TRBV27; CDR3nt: TGTGCCAGCAGTCTAGAAGCGGGAGATTCCGCAGATACGCAGTATTTT; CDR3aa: CASSLEAGDSADTQYF
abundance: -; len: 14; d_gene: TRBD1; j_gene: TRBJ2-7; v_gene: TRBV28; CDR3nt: TGTGCCAGCAGTACGGGACAGGGGGGGAACGAGCAGTACTTC; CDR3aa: CASSTGQGGNEQYF
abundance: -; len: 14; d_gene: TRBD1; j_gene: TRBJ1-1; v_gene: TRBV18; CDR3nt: TGTGCCAGCTCACCGGACAGGGGGTACACTGAAGCTTTCTTT; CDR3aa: CASSPDRGYTEAFF
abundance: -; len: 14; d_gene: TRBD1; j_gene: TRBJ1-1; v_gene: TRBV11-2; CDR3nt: TGTGCCAGCGGTTCCGGGACAGGGTTTAATGAAGCTTTCTTT; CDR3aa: CASGSGTGFNEAFF
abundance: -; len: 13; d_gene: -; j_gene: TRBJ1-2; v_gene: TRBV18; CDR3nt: TGTGCCAGCTCACGGGCAGGGTTGGATGGCTACACCTTC; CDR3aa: CASSRAGLDGYTF